This T cell receptor beta chain was recovered during a study of shared clonotypes between healthy human individuals. Study-level points and caveats: Shared clonotypes across all four donors exceeded non-shared ones in generation probability. Across subsets, estimated richness was generally greater for naive than for memory populations. Clonotype sharing among donors was thought likely to change with sequencing depth.

The repertoire was sequenced with immunoSEQ multiplex PCR; TCRdb's copy has only in-frame clones and lacks some. The sample has around 2,000,000 clones, around 96% seen once; the top ten hold under 1.5%. The naive CD8 population came from CD45RO-negative cells selected for CCR7, without terminally differentiated effector memory CD45RA+ cells. Free of recent acute infections or vaccinations, the donors were healthy HIV-negative adults. In regard to this clone: The antigen remains undetermined.

V dropped 1 base and J dropped 3 bases, with 16 bases sitting between them. The CDR3 runs 16 residues. Germline lookup yields CDR1 SGHVS and CDR2 FNYEAQ. The rearrangement uses TRBV7-6 and TRBJ2-7, with D perhaps given as TRBD1 or TRBD2 (5 bases each). Sequenced material: naive CD8+ T cells sorted from blood. The TCR originated in a man between 18 and 29 years old in good health. CDR3 bases: TGTGCCAGCAGCTTAGGAGCGTGGGGGAATGACTACGAGCAGTACTTC. This sequence encodes CASSLGAWGNDYEQYF.